One and the same sample provided the 14 T cell receptor beta chains below, sequenced in a study of shared clonotypes between healthy human individuals. Measured with immunoSEQ multiplex PCR; TCRdb has only the in-frame clones, and not every one. The sample consists of about 1,800,000 clones, just under 95% of them appearing once. Naive CD8 populations comprised CD45RO-negative cells positively selected for CCR7, excluding terminally differentiated effector memory CD45RA+ cells. Sequences were obtained from naive CD8+ T cells sorted from blood. The receptor set was obtained from a man younger than 30 in good health.

This clone was seen just once. The V gene is TRBV6-5, the J gene TRBJ1-5; D ambiguous. The ends were cut back, 6 bases at V and 0 bases at J, with 9 bases in the middle. The germline gives CDR1 MNHEY, CDR2 SVGAGI. The CDR3 is 14 amino acids. The CDR3 sequence is CASRDGDSNQPQHF. CDR3 nucleotides: TGTGCCAGCAGGGACGGGGATAGCAATCAGCCCCAGCATTTT.

The V call is TRBV28, the J call TRBJ2-7; 8 positions agree with TRBD1. Germline V gives CDR1 MDHEN, CDR2 SYDVKM. The CDR3 contains 15 residues. The J segment lost 3 bases and the V segment lost 1 base, leaving 5 bases of the junction unmatched. The CDR3 DNA is TGTGCCAGCAGTTTATCAGGGGGCTTTCGCTACGAGCAGTACTTC. Translation gives CASSLSGGFRYEQYF.

The chain has TRBV7-6 and TRBJ2-4; D unclear. The CDR3 is made up of 13 amino acids. V was trimmed by 5 bases and J by 6 bases, leaving 11 bases between them. Germline values: CDR1 SGHVS, CDR2 FNYEAQ. Written as DNA, the CDR3 is TGTGCCAGCAGCCGGGCGTTCGGAAACATTCAGTACTTC. Amino acid sequence: CASSRAFGNIQYF.

The rearrangement uses TRBV27 and TRBJ1-2; TRBD1 matches 7 bases. CDR1 is MNHEY and CDR2 is SMNVEV in the germline V gene (reference sequence). CDR3 length: 14 residues. J was trimmed by 7 bases and V by 5 bases; bases with no gene match: 10. The CDR3 DNA is TGTGCCAGCAGTCCCCGAGGGGGCGTATCTGGCTACACCTTC. This gives the protein CASSPRGGVSGYTF.

The chain combines TRBV10-3 with TRBJ2-2; D is uncertain. Germline CDR1 ENHRY, CDR2 SYGVKD. V lost 4 bases to trimming and J lost 6 bases, with 12 bases between them. CDR3 length equals 14 residues. CDR3 loop: CAISGGNNAGELFF. CDR3 coding DNA: TGTGCCATCAGTGGTGGGAATAACGCCGGGGAGCTGTTTTTT.

V usage is TRBV7-8 and J usage is TRBJ2-5; D might be TRBD2 (6 bases). CDR3 length: 15 residues. Trimming cost V 5 bases and J 2 bases, with 15 bases left between them. CDR1 SGHVS and CDR2 FQNEAQ come from the germline V gene. The CDR3, as DNA: TGTGCCAGCAGCCCCTGGGCTAGCGATCAAGAGACCCAGTACTTC. This gives the protein CASSPWASDQETQYF.

This chain links TRBV14 with TRBJ2-5; 8 nucleotides agree with TRBD2. Germline V gene lookup returns CDR1 SGHDN and CDR2 FVKESK. The CDR3 has 15 residues. J gave up 2 bases and V 3 bases, and 5 bases lay outside the gene matches. The CDR3 coding sequence is TGTGCCAGCAGCCATCTTCGGGGGGGGCAAGAGACCCAGTACTTC. Encoded protein: CASSHLRGGQETQYF.

The chain joins TRBV28 to TRBJ1-5; TRBD1 matches at 11 bases. Germline V gene sequence: CDR1 MDHEN, CDR2 SYDVKM. The CDR3 totals 17 residues. J lost 4 bases, V lost 4 bases, and 9 bases had no gene match. In nucleotides, the CDR3 is TGTGCCAGCAGTTGGACAGGGGGCAAAGGGATGAATCAGCCCCAGCATTTT. It encodes CASSWTGGKGMNQPQHF. Looking up the rest from reference TRBV28 and TRBJ1-5 gives the full variable domain: DVKVTQSSRYLVKRTGEKVFLECVQDMDHENMFWYRQDPGLGLRLIYFSYDVKMKEKGDIPEGYSVSREKKERFSLILESASTNQTSMYLCASSWTGGKGMNQPQHFGDGTRLSIL.

Points on this clone: This same CDR3 is encoded by further DNA sequences in the sample. This chain links TRBV11-2 with TRBJ2-7; 8 bases line up with TRBD2. With V trimmed by 3 bases and J by 4 bases, 5 bases remained unmatched. The germline V gene has CDR1 SGHAT and CDR2 FQNNGV. This CDR3 comprises 14 residues. CDR3 loop: CASSFGLAGYEQYF. CDR3 DNA sequence: TGTGCCAGCAGCTTCGGACTAGCTGGGTACGAGCAGTACTTC.

This sequence joins TRBV10-3 and TRBJ2-2, with D perhaps given as TRBD1 or TRBD2 (5 bases each). Germline V gene lookup returns CDR1 ENHRY and CDR2 SYGVKD. The ends were cut back, 6 bases at V and 6 bases at J, with 5 bases in the middle. The CDR3 spans 11 residues. The CDR3 is CAIRGAGELFF. DNA of the CDR3: TGTGCCATCAGGGGGGCCGGGGAGCTGTTTTTT.

V is TRBV29-1 and J is TRBJ2-1; D is possibly TRBD2 (5 bases). CDR1 is SQVTM and CDR2 is ANQGSEA in the germline V gene. The V end lost 1 base, the J end lost 0 bases, and 7 bases lay between the germline ends. The CDR3 is 14 residues long. CDR3 nucleotide sequence: TGCAGCGTTGAAGCCGGGATCTCCTACAATGAGCAGTTCTTC. It specifies CSVEAGISYNEQFF.

The rearrangement uses TRBV19 and TRBJ2-1; D might be TRBD1 or TRBD2, each matching 6 bases. Trimming removed 5 bases from V and 6 bases from J, with 11 bases in between. Germline loops: CDR1 LNHDA, CDR2 SQIVND (reference sequence). This CDR3 is built from 13 residues. The CDR3 DNA is TGTGCCAGTAGTTCGGGGGCCGGCAATGAGCAGTTCTTC. Amino acid sequence: CASSSGAGNEQFF.

The V and J genes are TRBV28 and TRBJ1-3; the D is unclear. The CDR3 is 15 amino acids. V lost 1 base to trimming and J lost 0 bases, with 7 bases between them. Germline CDR1 reads MDHEN; CDR2 reads SYDVKM. The DNA of the CDR3 is TGTGCCAGCAGTTTATATATGAGCTCTGGAAACACCATATATTTT. This encodes CASSLYMSSGNTIYF.

The rearrangement joins TRBV6-1 to TRBJ2-7; D is unclear. From germline, CDR1 is MNHNS and CDR2 SASEGT. The CDR3 sequence is 13 residues long. CDR3 nucleotides: TGTGCTTCCCAGCCGGAAGCTGGGGACGAGCAGTACTTC. This gives the protein CASQPEAGDEQYF.